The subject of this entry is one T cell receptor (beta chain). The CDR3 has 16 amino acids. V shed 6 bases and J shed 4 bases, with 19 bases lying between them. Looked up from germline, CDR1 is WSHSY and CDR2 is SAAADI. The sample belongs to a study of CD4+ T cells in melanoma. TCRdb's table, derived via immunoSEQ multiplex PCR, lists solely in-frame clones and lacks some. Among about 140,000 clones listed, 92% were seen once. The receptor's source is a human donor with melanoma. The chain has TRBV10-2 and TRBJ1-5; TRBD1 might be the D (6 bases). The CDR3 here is CASRGTGTGQNQPQHF. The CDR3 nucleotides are TGCGCCAGCAGGGGAACAGGGACCGGTCAGAATCAGCCCCAGCATTTT.